This T cell receptor (beta chain) was observed in a study of OX40 agonist ivuxolimab in advanced cancers. Here immunoSEQ multiplex PCR was the method, and the copy in TCRdb shows in-frame clones only, minus some. Here the sample spans approximately 65,000 clones, around 89% being singletons. The V gene end was trimmed by 6 bases and the J gene end by 4 bases; junction bases not matched to a gene: 4. Looked up from germline, CDR1 is MNHEY and CDR2 is SVGAGI. The CDR3 is 13 amino acids. The receptor's source is an adult with an advanced solid tumor such as melanoma, head and neck, liver or kidney cancer. The gene calls are TRBV6-5 and TRBJ1-1; 8 bases map to TRBD1. The specimen was CD4+ or CD8+ T cells sorted from blood, collected in a trial of the OX40 agonist ivuxolimab. The CDR3 coding sequence is TGTGCCAGCAGGAGACAGGGGACCACTGAAGCTTTCTTT. Its protein is CASRRQGTTEAFF.